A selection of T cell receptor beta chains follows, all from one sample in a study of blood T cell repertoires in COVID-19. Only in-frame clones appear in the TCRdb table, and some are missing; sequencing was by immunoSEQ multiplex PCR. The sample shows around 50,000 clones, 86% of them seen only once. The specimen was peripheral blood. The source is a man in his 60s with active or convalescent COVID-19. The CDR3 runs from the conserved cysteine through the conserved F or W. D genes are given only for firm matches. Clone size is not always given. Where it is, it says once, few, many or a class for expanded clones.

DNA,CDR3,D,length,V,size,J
TGTGCCACCAGCAGAAACCAGGGTTCCGGGGAGCTGTTTTTT,CATSRNQGSGELFF,-,14,TRBV15,-,TRBJ2-2
TGTGCCAGCTACGGGGAGGGAACAGGCTCTGGAAACACCATATATTTT,CASYGEGTGSGNTIYF,-,16,TRBV11-2,-,TRBJ1-3
TGTGCCAGTAGTATCCGTAGGACAGGGGAGAGTGGCTACACCTTC,CASSIRRTGESGYTF,TRBD1,15,TRBV19,few,TRBJ1-2
TGTGCCAGCAGCACCCGTGGGGCCCCCGGTAATTCACCCCTCCACTTT,CASSTRGAPGNSPLHF,-,16,TRBV5-5,-,TRBJ1-6
TGCAGTGTTCCGGGGGAGCCCCAGCATTTT,CSVPGEPQHF,-,10,TRBV20-1,-,TRBJ1-5
TGTGCCAGTAGTACTTGGGACAGAAAGTACCAAGAGACCCAGTACTTC,CASSTWDRKYQETQYF,TRBD1,16,TRBV19,-,TRBJ2-5
TGTGCCAGCAGTAGGGGGCGGACTGAAGCTTTCTTT,CASSRGRTEAFF,TRBD1,12,TRBV12-3/TRBV12-4,-,TRBJ1-1
TGTGCCAGCAGCTTATTAGTGGGCTACACCTTC,CASSLLVGYTF,-,11,TRBV7-2,once,TRBJ1-2
TGTGCCAGCAGCTTACCGGGACAGGCGAGCGGCTACACCTTC,CASSLPGQASGYTF,TRBD1,14,TRBV7-8,-,TRBJ1-2
TGTGCCAGTACAGGGGGGCTAGCGGGGACACCAAGCACAGATACGCAGTATTTT,CASTGGLAGTPSTDTQYF,TRBD2,18,TRBV19,few,TRBJ2-3
TGTGCCTCGCCCGGGACAACTAATAATTCACCCCTCCACTTT,CASPGTTNNSPLHF,-,14,TRBV30,-,TRBJ1-6
TGTGCCAGCAGCTTAGACGGGACCCAGTACTTC,CASSLDGTQYF,-,11,TRBV7-6,few,TRBJ2-5
TGTGCCAGCAGCTGGGACAGGGGGATCGGGGAGCTGTTTTTT,CASSWDRGIGELFF,TRBD1,14,TRBV6-5,-,TRBJ2-2
TGTGCCACCAGTGATTTGGACAGGGACCATGGCTACACCTTC,CATSDLDRDHGYTF,TRBD1,14,TRBV24-1,-,TRBJ1-2
TGCGCCAGCAGCTGGAGGAGGTTGGCTAATGAAAAACTGTTTTTT,CASSWRRLANEKLFF,-,15,TRBV5-1,few,TRBJ1-4
TGTGCCAGCAGTCTTAGACAGGCGGTGGAGACCCAGTACTTC,CASSLRQAVETQYF,-,14,TRBV2,-,TRBJ2-5
TGTGCCAGCTCAATGAGCCGTGGCACTGAAGCTTTCTTT,CASSMSRGTEAFF,-,13,TRBV18,-,TRBJ1-1
TGTGCCAGCTCACCAGGAGGGGGCGCCTCTGGAAACACCATATATTTT,CASSPGGGASGNTIYF,TRBD1,16,TRBV18,-,TRBJ1-3
TGTGCCAGCAGCCGAGACAGGGGGTTGGCCACTGAAGCTTTCTTT,CASSRDRGLATEAFF,TRBD1,15,TRBV11-2,-,TRBJ1-1
TGTGCCAGCAGCTCACTACTAGCGAGCTCCTACAATGAGCAGTTCTTC,CASSSLLASSYNEQFF,TRBD2,16,TRBV7-2,-,TRBJ2-1
TGTGCCAGCAGCCGTGGAGGGGGCTTATACAATGAGCAGTTCTTC,CASSRGGGLYNEQFF,-,15,TRBV7-8,-,TRBJ2-1
TGCAGTGCTGGTGGACACACGAACACTGAAGCTTTCTTT,CSAGGHTNTEAFF,-,13,TRBV20-1,-,TRBJ1-1
TGTGCCAGCAGCCCTGACAGGGTAGCTGGAAACACCATATATTTT,CASSPDRVAGNTIYF,TRBD1,15,TRBV3-1/TRBV3-2,once,TRBJ1-3
TGCAGCGTTGCCCGACAAGGCGAGCAGTACTTC,CSVARQGEQYF,-,11,TRBV29-1,few,TRBJ2-7
TGCAGCGCTGACAGGGAAGGGGACACTGAAGCTTTCTTT,CSADREGDTEAFF,TRBD1,13,TRBV29-1,-,TRBJ1-1
TGCGCCAGCAGCACAACTCAGGGGTTTTATGGCTACACCTTC,CASSTTQGFYGYTF,-,14,TRBV5-1,-,TRBJ1-2
TGTGCCAGCAGCTTGGGGTGGCAACAGCCCCAGCATTTT,CASSLGWQQPQHF,-,13,TRBV5-5,few,TRBJ1-5
TGTGCCAGCAGCTTGGCCAAACTAGCGGGGGGGTGGAATGAGCAGTTCTTC,CASSLAKLAGGWNEQFF,TRBD2,17,TRBV5-8,-,TRBJ2-1
TGTGCCAGCAGCTTAGGAACTTCTAATTCACCCCTCCACTTT,CASSLGTSNSPLHF,-,14,TRBV11-2,-,TRBJ1-6
TGTGCCACCAGCAGTAACAGGGGGAGCTACGAGCAGTACTTC,CATSSNRGSYEQYF,TRBD1,14,TRBV15,-,TRBJ2-7
TGTGCCAGCACCGTCGACAGGGCTGGAGTTGGAGCTTTCTTT,CASTVDRAGVGAFF,TRBD1,14,TRBV2,-,TRBJ1-1
TGTGCCAGCAGACCGGGGGGGGTTTACAATGAGCAGTTCTTC,CASRPGGVYNEQFF,TRBD2,14,TRBV6-5,-,TRBJ2-1
TGTGCCAGCAGGCCGATTAGCAGAGCCTACGAGCAGTACTTC,CASRPISRAYEQYF,-,14,TRBV6-5,-,TRBJ2-7
TGTGCCACCAGTGTAGCAGCGGGGGGCGTCTATGAGCAGTTCTTC,CATSVAAGGVYEQFF,TRBD2,15,TRBV24-1,-,TRBJ2-1
TGTGCCAGCAGCTTTTCCCCGGGACAGGGAATAGAGACCCAGTACTTC,CASSFSPGQGIETQYF,TRBD1,16,TRBV11-2,-,TRBJ2-5
TGCGCCAGCAGCCAGGACAGGGGTTATGGAATAGATGAAAAACTGTTTTTT,CASSQDRGYGIDEKLFF,TRBD1,17,TRBV5-1,once,TRBJ1-4
TGTGCCATCAGTGAATACCGGGACAGGTTCAATGAGCAGTTCTTC,CAISEYRDRFNEQFF,TRBD1,15,TRBV10-3,few,TRBJ2-1
TGTGCCAGCAGTTTACAACTCTATGGCTACACCTTC,CASSLQLYGYTF,-,12,TRBV28,-,TRBJ1-2
TGTGCCAGCTCACCCTCCAGGGGGACTAATGAAAAACTGTTTTTT,CASSPSRGTNEKLFF,TRBD1,15,TRBV18,-,TRBJ1-4
TGTGCCAGCAGTTATCTTGGGGCCGTTGGCTACACCTTC,CASSYLGAVGYTF,-,13,TRBV28,-,TRBJ1-2
TGTGCCAGCAGCTCCAACAGGGCCAGCACTGAAGCTTTCTTT,CASSSNRASTEAFF,-,14,TRBV7-9,-,TRBJ1-1
TGCGCCAGCAGCCGGATAGCGGGGGACACAGATACGCAGTATTTT,CASSRIAGDTDTQYF,TRBD2,15,TRBV4-1,once,TRBJ2-3
TGCGCCAGCAGCGAGAGCTCCTACGAGCAGTACTTC,CASSESSYEQYF,-,12,TRBV5-1,-,TRBJ2-7
TGCAGTGCTAGAGATGGTCTAGGAGCTTTCTTT,CSARDGLGAFF,-,11,TRBV20-1,-,TRBJ1-1
TGTGCCAGCAGGACTCTTAGAGGGGGCAGGGAGGCTGGAAACACCATATATTTT,CASRTLRGGREAGNTIYF,TRBD1,18,TRBV7-9,-,TRBJ1-3
TGTGCCAGCAGGGACAGTTACTATGGCTACACCTTC,CASRDSYYGYTF,-,12,TRBV2,-,TRBJ1-2
TGCGCCAGCAGCGTGAACGGCTATGGCTACACCTTC,CASSVNGYGYTF,-,12,TRBV5-1,-,TRBJ1-2
TGTGCCAGCAGTTTGAATCAGGGGCAGTTCTTC,CASSLNQGQFF,-,11,TRBV28,-,TRBJ2-1